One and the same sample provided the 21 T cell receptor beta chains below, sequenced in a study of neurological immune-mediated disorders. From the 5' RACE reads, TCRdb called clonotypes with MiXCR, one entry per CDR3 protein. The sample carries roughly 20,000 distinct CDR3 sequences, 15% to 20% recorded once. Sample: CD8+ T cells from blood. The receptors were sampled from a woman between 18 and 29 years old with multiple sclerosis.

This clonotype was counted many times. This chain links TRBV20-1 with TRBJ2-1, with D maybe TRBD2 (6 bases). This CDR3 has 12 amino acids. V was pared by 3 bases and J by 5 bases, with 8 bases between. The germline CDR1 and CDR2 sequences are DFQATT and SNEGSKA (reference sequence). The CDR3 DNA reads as TGCAGTGCTAGGGTAGCGGACAATGAGCAGTTCTTC. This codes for CSARVADNEQFF.

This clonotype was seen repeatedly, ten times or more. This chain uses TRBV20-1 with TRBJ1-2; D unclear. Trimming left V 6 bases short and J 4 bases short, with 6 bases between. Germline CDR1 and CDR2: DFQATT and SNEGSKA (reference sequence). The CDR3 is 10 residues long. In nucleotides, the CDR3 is TGCAGTGCAACCGGCTATGGCTACACCTTC. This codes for CSATGYGYTF.

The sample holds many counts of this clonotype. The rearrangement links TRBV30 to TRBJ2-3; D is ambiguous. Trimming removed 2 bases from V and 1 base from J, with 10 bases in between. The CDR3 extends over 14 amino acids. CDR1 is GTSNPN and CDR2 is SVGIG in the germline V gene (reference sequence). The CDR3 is CAWSLGKGTDTQYF. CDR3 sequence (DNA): TGTGCCTGGAGTCTAGGAAAGGGCACAGATACGCAGTATTTT. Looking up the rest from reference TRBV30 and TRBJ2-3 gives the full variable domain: SQTIHQWPATLVQPVGSPLSLECTVEGTSNPNLYWYRQAAGRGLQLLFYSVGIGQISSEVPQNLSASRPQDRQFILSSKKLLLSDSGFYLCAWSLGKGTDTQYFGPGTRLTVL.

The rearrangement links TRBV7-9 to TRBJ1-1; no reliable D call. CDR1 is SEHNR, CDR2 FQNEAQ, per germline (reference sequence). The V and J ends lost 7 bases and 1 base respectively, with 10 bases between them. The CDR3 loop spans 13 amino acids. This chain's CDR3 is CASIPSGNTEAFF. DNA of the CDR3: TGTGCCAGCATCCCTTCGGGGAACACTGAAGCTTTCTTT.

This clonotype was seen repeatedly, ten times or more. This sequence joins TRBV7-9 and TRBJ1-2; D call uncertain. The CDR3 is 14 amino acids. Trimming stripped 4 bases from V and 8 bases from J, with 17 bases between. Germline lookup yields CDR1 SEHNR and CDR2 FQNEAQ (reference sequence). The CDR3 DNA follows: TGTGCCAGCAGCTCTATCCAGACACACGGCGGCTACACCTTC. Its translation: CASSSIQTHGGYTF.

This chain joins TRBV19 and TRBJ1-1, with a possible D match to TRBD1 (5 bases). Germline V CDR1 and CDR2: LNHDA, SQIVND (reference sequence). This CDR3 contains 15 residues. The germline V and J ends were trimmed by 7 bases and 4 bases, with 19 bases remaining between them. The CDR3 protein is CASTPGGAGSTEAFF. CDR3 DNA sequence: TGTGCCAGTACCCCAGGTGGGGCAGGGAGCACTGAAGCTTTCTTT.

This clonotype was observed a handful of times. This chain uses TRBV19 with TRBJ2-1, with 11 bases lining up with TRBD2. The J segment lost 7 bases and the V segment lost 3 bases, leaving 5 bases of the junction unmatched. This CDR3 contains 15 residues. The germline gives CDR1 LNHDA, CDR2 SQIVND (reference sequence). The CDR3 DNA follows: TGTGCCAGTAGTATTATTAGCGGGAGGGGGAATGAGCAGTTCTTC. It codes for CASSIISGRGNEQFF. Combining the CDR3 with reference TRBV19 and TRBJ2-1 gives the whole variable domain DGGITQSPKYLFRKEGQNVTLSCEQNLNHDAMYWYRQDPGQGLRLIYYSQIVNDFQKGDIAEGYSVSREKKESFPLTVTSAQKNPTAFYLCASSIISGRGNEQFFGPGTRLTVL.

CDR3 loop: CASSFPGTDTQYF. CDR3 nucleotide sequence: TGTGCCAGCAGTTTCCCCGGCACAGATACGCAGTATTTT. The V and J genes are TRBV12-3 or TRBV12-4 and TRBJ2-3; no clear D. The V gene lost 3 bases and the J gene lost 1 base, with 5 bases spanning the gap. This CDR3 is built from 13 residues.

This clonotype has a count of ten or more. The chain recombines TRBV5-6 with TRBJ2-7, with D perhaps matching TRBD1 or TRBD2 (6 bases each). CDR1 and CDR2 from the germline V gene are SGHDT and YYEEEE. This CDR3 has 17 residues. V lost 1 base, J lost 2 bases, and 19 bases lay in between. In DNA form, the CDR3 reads TGTGCCAGCAGCTTGTGGTTTGGGGGGCGCGAGGCCTACGAGCAGTACGTC. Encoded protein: CASSLWFGGREAYEQYV.

The CDR3 DNA reads as TGCAGTGCTAGAGGAGACAGGGGGCAAGATGAGCAGTTCTTC. Its translation: CSARGDRGQDEQFF. This chain links TRBV20-1 with TRBJ2-1; 10 bases fit TRBD1. Germline V CDR1 and CDR2: DFQATT, SNEGSKA (reference sequence). The V segment lost 1 base and the J segment 8 bases; nucleotides outside the gene matches: 5. This CDR3 region has 14 residues.

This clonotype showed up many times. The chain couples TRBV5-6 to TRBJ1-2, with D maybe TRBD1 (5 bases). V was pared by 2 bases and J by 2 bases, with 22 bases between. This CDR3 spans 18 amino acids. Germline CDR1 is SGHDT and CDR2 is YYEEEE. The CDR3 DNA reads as TGTGCCAGCAGCTTCCCCGTGTTGCAGGGAAGTAAGAACTATGGCTACACCTTC. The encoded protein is CASSFPVLQGSKNYGYTF.

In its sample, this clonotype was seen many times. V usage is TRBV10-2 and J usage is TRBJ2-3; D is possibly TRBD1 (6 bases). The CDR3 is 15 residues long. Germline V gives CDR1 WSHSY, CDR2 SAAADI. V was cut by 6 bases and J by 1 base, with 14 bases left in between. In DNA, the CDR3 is TGCGCCAGCAGCCCGACAGGTTTTGGCACAGATACGCAGTATTTT. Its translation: CASSPTGFGTDTQYF.

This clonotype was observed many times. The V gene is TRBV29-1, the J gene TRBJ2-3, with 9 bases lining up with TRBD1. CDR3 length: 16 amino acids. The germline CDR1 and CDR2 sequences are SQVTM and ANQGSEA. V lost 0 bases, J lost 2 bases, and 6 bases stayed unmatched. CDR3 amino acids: CSVEDPRTGDTDTQYF. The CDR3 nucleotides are TGCAGCGTTGAAGATCCCCGGACAGGGGACACAGATACGCAGTATTTT.

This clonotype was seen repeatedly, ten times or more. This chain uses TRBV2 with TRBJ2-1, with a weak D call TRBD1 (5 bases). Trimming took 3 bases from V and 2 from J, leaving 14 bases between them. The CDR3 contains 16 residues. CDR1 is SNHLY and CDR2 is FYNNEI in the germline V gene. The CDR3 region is CASSEGSGATYNEQFF. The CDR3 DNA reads TGTGCCAGCAGTGAGGGGTCTGGGGCAACCTACAATGAGCAGTTCTTC.

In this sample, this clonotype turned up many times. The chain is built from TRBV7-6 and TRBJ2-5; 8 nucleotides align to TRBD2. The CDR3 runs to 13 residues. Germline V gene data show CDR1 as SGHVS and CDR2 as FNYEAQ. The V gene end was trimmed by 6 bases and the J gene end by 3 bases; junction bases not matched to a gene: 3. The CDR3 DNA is TGTGCCAGCAGACCACTAGCGGAAGAGACCCAGTACTTC. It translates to CASRPLAEETQYF.

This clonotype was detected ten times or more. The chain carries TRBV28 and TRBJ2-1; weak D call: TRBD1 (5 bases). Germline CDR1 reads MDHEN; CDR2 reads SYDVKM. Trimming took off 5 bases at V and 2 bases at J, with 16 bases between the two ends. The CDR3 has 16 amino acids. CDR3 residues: CASSVVDSAAYNEQFF. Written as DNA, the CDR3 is TGTGCCAGCAGTGTCGTAGACAGTGCCGCCTACAATGAGCAGTTCTTC.

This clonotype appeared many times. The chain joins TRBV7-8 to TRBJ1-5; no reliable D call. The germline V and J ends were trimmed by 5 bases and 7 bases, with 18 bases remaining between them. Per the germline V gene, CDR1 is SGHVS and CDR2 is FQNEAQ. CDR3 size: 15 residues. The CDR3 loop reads CASSLEVGRSQPQHF. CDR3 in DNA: TGTGCCAGCAGCCTCGAGGTTGGGCGCTCCCAGCCCCAGCATTTT.

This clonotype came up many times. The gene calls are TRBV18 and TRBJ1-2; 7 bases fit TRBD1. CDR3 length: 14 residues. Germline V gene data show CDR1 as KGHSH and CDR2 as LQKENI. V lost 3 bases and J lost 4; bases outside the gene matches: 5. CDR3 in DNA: TGTGCCAGCTCACCCCCGGGACAGACCTATGGCTACACCTTC. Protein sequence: CASSPPGQTYGYTF.

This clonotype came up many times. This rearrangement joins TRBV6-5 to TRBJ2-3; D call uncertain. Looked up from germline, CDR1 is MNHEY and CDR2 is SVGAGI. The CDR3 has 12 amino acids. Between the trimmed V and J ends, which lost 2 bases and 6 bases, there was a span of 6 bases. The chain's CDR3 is CASSYPSDTQYF. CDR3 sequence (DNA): TGTGCCAGCAGTTACCCTAGTGATACGCAGTATTTT.

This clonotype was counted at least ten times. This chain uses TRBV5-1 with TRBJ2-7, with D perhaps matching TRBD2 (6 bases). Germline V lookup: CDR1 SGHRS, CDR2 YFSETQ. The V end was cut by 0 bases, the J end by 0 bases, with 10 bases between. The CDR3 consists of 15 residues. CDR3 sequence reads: CASSLVGGSSYEQYV. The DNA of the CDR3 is TGCGCCAGCAGCTTGGTTGGGGGGAGCTCCTACGAGCAGTACGTC.

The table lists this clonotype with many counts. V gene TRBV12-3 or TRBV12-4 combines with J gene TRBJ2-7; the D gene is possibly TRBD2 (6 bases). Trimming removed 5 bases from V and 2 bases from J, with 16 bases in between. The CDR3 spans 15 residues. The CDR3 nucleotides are TGTGCCAGCAGTCCCCAGGGACTGCCTACCTACGAGCAGTACTTC. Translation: CASSPQGLPTYEQYF.